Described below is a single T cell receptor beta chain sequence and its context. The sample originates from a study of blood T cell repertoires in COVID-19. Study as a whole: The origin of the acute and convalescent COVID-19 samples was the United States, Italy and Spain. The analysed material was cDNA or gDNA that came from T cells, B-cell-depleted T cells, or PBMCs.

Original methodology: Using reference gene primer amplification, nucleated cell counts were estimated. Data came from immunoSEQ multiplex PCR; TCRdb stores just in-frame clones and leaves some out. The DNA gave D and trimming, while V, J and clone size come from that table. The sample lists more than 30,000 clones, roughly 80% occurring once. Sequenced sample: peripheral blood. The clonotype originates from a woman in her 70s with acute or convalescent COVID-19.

The DNA of the CDR3 is TGCGCCAGCAGCTTGCCCAAGTCGGGGGCCGGGGAGCTGTTTTTT. The encoded protein is CASSLPKSGAGELFF. The J gene is TRBJ2-2, the V gene TRBV5-1, with a possible D match to TRBD2 (6 bases). Germline V gene sequence: CDR1 SGHRS, CDR2 YFSETQ. The CDR3 has 15 residues. V gave up 1 base and J gave up 6 bases, with 13 bases separating them. Full variable domain (rest looked up from reference TRBV5-1 and TRBJ2-2): KAGVTQTPRYLIKTRGQQVTLSCSPISGHRSVSWYQQTPGQGLQFLFEYFSETQRNKGNFPGRFSGRQFSNSRSEMNVSTLELGDSALYLCASSLPKSGAGELFFGEGSRLTVL.